This TCR beta chain was captured in a study of blood T cell repertoires in COVID-19. On the study more broadly: Two negative PCRs, clearance, or symptom resolution were required of recovered Cohort 3 donors. The United States, Italy and Spain were the sources of the acute and convalescent COVID-19 samples.

As processed by the authors: Amplified reference gene primers provided the basis for estimating nucleated cell counts. Clones were sequenced by immunoSEQ multiplex PCR, and TCRdb holds only the in-frame ones, with some missing. V, J and clone size derive from that table, while D and trimming were established from the DNA sequence. The sample holds 330,000 or so clones, more than 75% seen once. The sample comprised PBMCs or T cells enriched from blood (not recorded which). This clonotype was sampled from a man between 35 and 55 years old in a cohort exposed to, infected with or recovered from COVID-19 (not recorded which).

The CDR3: CASSIGDRGDEKLFF. The CDR3 coding sequence is TGTGCCAGTAGTATAGGTGACAGGGGTGATGAAAAACTGTTTTTT. The V and J genes are TRBV19 and TRBJ1-4; 8 bases fit TRBD1. Trimming cost V 1 base and J 6 bases; bases outside gene matches: 4. The CDR3 sequence is 15 residues long. Per the germline V gene, CDR1 is LNHDA and CDR2 is SQIVND (reference sequence).